The sample holds many counts of the clone carrying this T cell receptor (beta chain). The TCR beta profiling, which covered VDJ combination and CDR3 sequence, was carried out using genomic DNA as the template. A single record per CDR3 protein comes from TCRdb applying MiXCR to the reads. This table has around 200,000 distinct CDR3 sequences, 48% appearing once. This specimen belongs to a study of CD8+CD57+ T cells in acquired aplastic anemia. Study details: An average of roughly 2.9 ug of DNA was obtained from sorted CD4+ and CD8+ cells.

CD8+CD57+ cell expansion had been shown by flow cytometry in patients chosen for sequencing. Germline CDR1 reads LNHDA; CDR2 reads SQIVND (reference sequence). This CDR3 comprises 15 residues. The ends were cut back, 4 bases at V and 5 bases at J, with 18 bases in the middle. The specimen was sorted CD4+, CD8+, or CD8+CD57+ T cells (not recorded which) from PBMCs. This rearrangement joins TRBV19 to TRBJ2-7; D is possibly TRBD1 (6 bases). This TCR was recovered from a human donor with aplastic anemia. The CDR3 DNA follows: TGTGCCAGTAGTAGTACGGGGACAAGGTTGGACGAGCAGTACTTC. Translation gives CASSSTGTRLDEQYF.